This TCR beta chain derives from a study of blood T cell repertoires in COVID-19. Here immunoSEQ multiplex PCR was the method, and the copy in TCRdb shows in-frame clones only, minus some. Of 150,000 to 200,000 clones detected, roughly 79% appear once; the ten largest clones hold about 18%. The TCR originated in a man in his 60s with active or convalescent COVID-19. The sample consisted of peripheral blood.

DNA of the CDR3: TGTGCCAGTAGTATAGGAGGAATTTTCTCTGGAAACACCATATATTTT. Protein product: CASSIGGIFSGNTIYF. The chain is built from TRBV19 and TRBJ1-3; D remains unclear. V lost 1 base and J lost 0, with 10 bases in between. This CDR3 is 16 amino acids long. Germline CDR1 and CDR2: LNHDA and SQIVND (reference sequence). Looking up the rest from reference TRBV19 and TRBJ1-3 gives the full variable domain: DGGITQSPKYLFRKEGQNVTLSCEQNLNHDAMYWYRQDPGQGLRLIYYSQIVNDFQKGDIAEGYSVSREKKESFPLTVTSAQKNPTAFYLCASSIGGIFSGNTIYFGEGSWLTVV.